This paragraph covers one TCR beta chain sequence. Clones were sequenced by immunoSEQ multiplex PCR, and TCRdb holds only the in-frame ones, with some missing. Of under 250,000 clones in the sample, around 82% are singletons; the top ten hold 4.3%. CDR3 length: 13 amino acids. With 4 bases removed from V and 6 bases from J, the gap between germline ends came to 10 bases. Germline V gene sequence: CDR1 LNHDA, CDR2 SQIVND (reference sequence). This record belongs to a study of blood T cell repertoires in COVID-19. This chain joins TRBV19 and TRBJ1-5, with no clear D. Sequencing was carried out using PBMCs or T cells enriched from blood (not recorded which). This TCR was sampled from a man aged 25 to 45 with acute COVID-19. CDR3 in DNA: TGTGCCAGTAGTAAGTCAGGCGTTCAGCCCCAGCATTTT. It encodes CASSKSGVQPQHF.